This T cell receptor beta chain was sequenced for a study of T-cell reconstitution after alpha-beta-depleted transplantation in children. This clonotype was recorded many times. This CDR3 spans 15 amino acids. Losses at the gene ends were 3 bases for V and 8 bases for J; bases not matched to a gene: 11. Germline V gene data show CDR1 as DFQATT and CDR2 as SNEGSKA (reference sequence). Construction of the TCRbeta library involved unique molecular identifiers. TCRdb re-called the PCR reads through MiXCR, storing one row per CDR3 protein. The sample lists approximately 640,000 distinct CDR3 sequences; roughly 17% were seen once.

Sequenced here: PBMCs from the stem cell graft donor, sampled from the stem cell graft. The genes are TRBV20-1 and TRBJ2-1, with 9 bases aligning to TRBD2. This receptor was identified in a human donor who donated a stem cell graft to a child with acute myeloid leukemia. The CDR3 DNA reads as TGCAGTGCTAGGCGAAGGGCGGGGGGGGCCGATGAGCAGTTCTTC. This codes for CSARRRAGGADEQFF.